Following are 26 T cell receptor beta chains from one sample sequenced in a study of T cell clonality in common variable immunodeficiency. The repertoire was sequenced with immunoSEQ multiplex PCR; TCRdb's copy has only in-frame clones and lacks some. Listed for the sample are some 40,000 clones, none seen a single time. Sequenced sample: peripheral blood mononuclear cells. Source of these receptors: a person aged 18-70 years in good health.

This clone was detected ten times or more. The read stops 3 residues short of the end of the CDR3; the missing end is completed from the germline J gene. The gene calls are TRBV7-9 and TRBJ2-7, with no clear D. The germline CDR1 and CDR2 sequences are SEHNR and FQNEAQ (reference sequence). Trimming left V 1 base short and J 3 bases short, with 7 bases between. The CDR3 is 13 residues long. CDR3 in amino acids: CASSLGLDYEQYF. CDR3 DNA (partial): TGTGCCAGCAGCTTAGGATTAGACTACGAG.

This clone came up many times. The missing CDR3 end, 3 residues past where the read stops, is filled in from the germline J gene. The chain joins TRBV5-1 to TRBJ2-5; unclear D gene. Germline assignment: CDR1 SGHRS and CDR2 YFSETQ. The V gene lost 0 bases and the J gene lost 3 bases, with 6 bases spanning the gap. This CDR3 spans 13 amino acids. The DNA read from the CDR3 is TGCGCCAGCAGCTTGGCTACGAAAGAGACC. It translates to CASSLATKET. The complete CDR3 reads CASSLATKETQYF.

This clone was seen a handful of times. The read terminates 3 residues before the CDR3 end, so the remaining end is supplied by the germline J gene. The rearrangement joins TRBV11-3 to TRBJ2-5; no clear D gene. Trimming removed 0 bases from V and 5 bases from J, with 13 bases in between. The germline V gene has CDR1 SGHNT and CDR2 YENEEA. This CDR3 contains 15 residues. The CDR3 sequence is CASSLEGTLGETQYF. The CDR3 bases that were read are TGTGCCAGCAGCTTAGAAGGAACGCTCGGGGAGACC.

Many counts were recorded for this clone. The CDR3 extends 3 residues past the end of the read, so its final part is completed from the germline J gene. V usage is TRBV4-2 and J usage is TRBJ2-1; D perhaps matches TRBD2 (7 bases). CDR3 length: 17 residues. The germline CDR1 and CDR2 sequences are LGHNA and YNFKEQ. V lost 4 bases to trimming and J lost 4 bases, with 20 bases between them. CDR3 in amino acids: CASSPAAGAGFYNEQFF. The CDR3 bases that were read are TGTGCCAGCAGCCCGGCTGCGGGGGCTGGGTTTTACAATGAG.

This clone was seen repeatedly, ten times or more. The CDR3 end is not reached by the read, which stops 3 residues before it; the germline J gene fills it in. This chain joins TRBV19 and TRBJ2-2, with TRBD1 as a possible D gene (6 bases). CDR3 length equals 15 residues. From germline, CDR1 is LNHDA and CDR2 SQIVND (reference sequence). V dropped 5 bases and J dropped 5 bases, with 15 bases sitting between them. The sequenced CDR3 bases are TGTGCCAGTAGTGGTTTGGCAGGGGATACCGGGGAG. It specifies CASSGLAGDTGE. The entire CDR3 reads CASSGLAGDTGELFF. Based on the CDR3 plus reference TRBV19 and TRBJ2-2, the full variable domain is DGGITQSPKYLFRKEGQNVTLSCEQNLNHDAMYWYRQDPGQGLRLIYYSQIVNDFQKGDIAEGYSVSREKKESFPLTVTSAQKNPTAFYLCASSGLAGDTGELFFGEGSRLTVL.

At least ten counts were recorded for this clone. The CDR3 end is not reached by the read, which stops 3 residues before it; the germline J gene fills it in. V is TRBV6-1 and J is TRBJ2-7; maybe TRBD2 (6 bases). The CDR3 consists of 13 residues. Germline CDR1 is MNHNS and CDR2 is SASEGT. Trimming cost V 4 bases and J 6 bases, with 13 bases left between them. Here the CDR3 reads CASSGLVKGEQYF. The part of the CDR3 DNA that was read is TGTGCCAGCAGTGGACTAGTGAAGGGCGAG.

Notes on this clone: With the read ending 3 residues before the CDR3 end, the germline J gene is used to fill in that end. This rearrangement joins TRBV7-9 to TRBJ2-1; D call uncertain. The V and J ends lost 1 base and 9 bases respectively, with 7 bases between them. The CDR3 runs to 12 residues. CDR1 and CDR2 from the germline V gene are SEHNR and FQNEAQ (reference sequence). The CDR3 is CASSLDHGEQFF. CDR3 DNA, as far as it was read: TGTGCCAGCAGCTTAGACCACGGTGAG.

On this clone: The read is 3 residues too short to cover the CDR3 end, so that end is filled in from the germline J gene. J is TRBJ2-5 and V is TRBV5-1; 9 positions agree with TRBD2. This CDR3 has 17 residues. The V and J ends lost 0 bases and 0 bases, in that order; junction bases with no gene match: 6. Germline V gene sequence: CDR1 SGHRS, CDR2 YFSETQ. The CDR3 sequence is CASSLGLAGPNQETQYF. Partial CDR3 DNA: TGCGCCAGCAGCTTGGGGCTAGCGGGGCCCAACCAAGAGACC.

About this clone itself: The read is 3 residues too short to cover the CDR3 end, so that end is filled in from the germline J gene. The chain is built from TRBV7-2 and TRBJ1-2; 9 bases agree with TRBD1. The CDR3 runs 14 residues. Looked up from germline, CDR1 is SGHTA and CDR2 is FQGNSA. Partial CDR3 DNA: TGTGCCAGCAGCTTAGCGGGACAGGGAGAGACC. Protein product: CASSLAGQGET. The full CDR3 is CASSLAGQGETYTF. Full variable domain (rest looked up from reference TRBV7-2 and TRBJ1-2): GAGVSQSPSNKVTEKGKDVELRCDPISGHTALYWYRQSLGQGLEFLIYFQGNSAPDKSGLPSDRFSAERTGGSVSTLTIQRTQQEDSAVYLCASSLAGQGETYTFGSGTRLTVV.

There are many counts of this clone. The read stops 3 residues short of the end of the CDR3; the missing end is completed from the germline J gene. The chain is built from TRBV7-2 and TRBJ2-5; D may be TRBD1 (6 bases). The CDR3 sequence is 14 residues long. Per germline, CDR1 SGHTA and CDR2 FQGNSA. The V gene lost 3 bases and the J gene lost 1 base, with 9 bases spanning the gap. Here the CDR3 reads CASSFDRRQETQYF. CDR3 DNA (partial): TGTGCCAGCAGCTTTGACAGGCGCCAAGAGACC.

This clone was counted ten times or more. The CDR3 end is not reached by the read, which stops 3 residues before it; the germline J gene fills it in. The V gene is TRBV18, the J gene TRBJ2-5; D is undetermined. The CDR3 spans 13 residues. Deletions cut 5 bases from V and 1 base from J, with 8 bases between. CDR1 and CDR2 from the germline V gene are KGHSH and LQKENI. CDR3 loop: CASSARAQETQYF. The CDR3 DNA, read in part, is TGTGCCAGCTCAGCAAGGGCCCAAGAGACC.

There are a few counts of this clone. At one end the junction does not follow the germline gene, possibly because of a read error. Read sequence stops 3 residues before the CDR3 end, and the germline J gene provides the missing end. The chain carries TRBV2 and TRBJ2-5; TRBD2 aligns across 12 bases. CDR3 size: 17 residues. CDR1 and CDR2 from the germline V gene are SNHLY and FYNNEI. The CDR3 DNA, read in part, is TGTACCAGCAGTTTCGGGGCTAGCGGGGGGGCTCAAGGGACC. Its protein product is CTSSFGASGGAQGT. The entire CDR3 protein reads CTSSFGASGGAQGTQYF.

Of note for this clone: The read terminates 3 residues before the CDR3 end, so the remaining end is supplied by the germline J gene. This chain joins TRBV7-2 and TRBJ1-2; 7 bases match TRBD1. The CDR3 contains 14 residues. Per the germline V gene, CDR1 is SGHTA and CDR2 is FQGNSA. The sequenced part of the CDR3 DNA is TGTGCCAGCAGCTTAGTGAGGGGGACAGATACC. This gives the protein CASSLVRGTDT. The complete CDR3 sequence is CASSLVRGTDTYTF.

Many counts were recorded for this clone. The CDR3 end falls 3 residues outside the read, so it is completed with the germline J gene. The genes are TRBV5-1 and TRBJ1-3; possibly TRBD1 for D (5 bases). Trimming took off 3 bases at V and 0 bases at J, with 13 bases between the two ends. The CDR3 extends over 16 amino acids. Germline V gives CDR1 SGHRS, CDR2 YFSETQ. The CDR3 is CASSSLDTISGNTIYF. The DNA read from the CDR3 is TGCGCCAGCAGCTCCCTGGACACCATCTCTGGAAACACC. The full variable domain, with the rest looked up from reference TRBV5-1 and TRBJ1-3, is KAGVTQTPRYLIKTRGQQVTLSCSPISGHRSVSWYQQTPGQGLQFLFEYFSETQRNKGNFPGRFSGRQFSNSRSEMNVSTLELGDSALYLCASSSLDTISGNTIYFGEGSWLTVV.

This clone was observed many times. With the read ending 3 residues before the CDR3 end, the germline J gene is used to fill in that end. The chain joins TRBV19 to TRBJ2-2; D remains unclear. The ends were cut back, 7 bases at V and 2 bases at J, with 11 bases in the middle. Germline assignment: CDR1 LNHDA and CDR2 SQIVND (reference sequence). The CDR3 runs 14 residues. The CDR3 loop is CASTEKRNTGELFF. The sequenced CDR3 bases are TGTGCCAGTACCGAGAAGCGAAACACCGGGGAG.

This clone was detected ten times or more. The read stops 3 residues short of the end of the CDR3; the missing end is completed from the germline J gene. J is TRBJ2-4 and V is TRBV4-1; D may be TRBD1 (5 bases). There are 15 residues in the CDR3. Trimming removed 5 bases at V and 2 bases at J, with 13 bases between. Germline CDR1 and CDR2: MGHRA and YSYEKL. CDR3 residues: CASSGAGSTKNIQYF. The DNA read from the CDR3 is TGCGCCAGCAGCGGGGCAGGGTCTACCAAAAACATT.

This clone has more than one count but fewer than ten. The sequence runs out 3 residues before the end of the CDR3; the remainder is reconstructed from the germline J gene. The chain employs TRBV19 and TRBJ1-2; a weak D match, TRBD1 (5 bases). CDR1 and CDR2 from the germline V gene are LNHDA and SQIVND (reference sequence). Trimming took off 5 bases at V and 0 bases at J, with 22 bases between the two ends. The CDR3 consists of 18 residues. The part of the CDR3 DNA that was read is TGTGCCAGTAGTCCCACCCCCCACGACAGCGCAGCTAACTATGGC. Its protein is CASSPTPHDSAANYG. The full CDR3 is CASSPTPHDSAANYGYTF.

Of note for this clone: The read ends 3 residues early relative to the CDR3; the germline J gene fills the gap. The chain employs TRBV18 and TRBJ1-2; the match to TRBD1 covers 7 bases. With V trimmed by 5 bases and J by 5 bases, 11 bases remained unmatched. Germline assignment: CDR1 KGHSH and CDR2 LQKENI. CDR3 length: 15 amino acids. The CDR3 spells CASSADRDSWYGYTF. The CDR3 bases that were read are TGTGCCAGCTCAGCAGACAGGGACAGTTGGTATGGC.

This clone has a handful of counts. The CDR3 spells CASSGRRGDPYEQYF. The DNA read from the CDR3 is TGTGCCAGCAGTGGAAGGCGGGGGGATCCCTACGAG. The genes are TRBV2 and TRBJ2-7; 8 nucleotides match TRBD2. The read comes to an end 3 residues before the CDR3 does, leaving the germline J gene to fill in the end. V lost 4 bases, J lost 2 bases, and 7 bases stayed unmatched. This CDR3 is built from 15 residues. Germline CDR1 reads SNHLY; CDR2 reads FYNNEI.

The sample holds many counts of this clone. The CDR3 extends 3 residues past the end of the read, so its final part is completed from the germline J gene. The genes are TRBV5-1 and TRBJ2-5; D perhaps matches TRBD1 (5 bases). The CDR3 has 14 amino acids. V was cut by 4 bases and J by 1 base, with 11 bases left in between. Per the germline V gene, CDR1 is SGHRS and CDR2 is YFSETQ. CDR3: CASSPADSQETQYF. The sequenced CDR3 bases are TGCGCCAGCAGCCCCGCCGACAGCCAAGAGACC.

The sample holds many counts of this clone. The CDR3 end falls 3 residues outside the read, so it is completed with the germline J gene. The chain links TRBV5-1 to TRBJ2-2; TRBD2 aligns across 9 bases. The CDR3 is made up of 16 amino acids. Trimming at V came to 2 bases and at J to 5 bases, leaving 7 bases not matched to a gene. Germline CDR1 reads SGHRS; CDR2 reads YFSETQ. CDR3 DNA, as far as it was read: TGCGCCAGCAGCTTCTTAGCGGGAGCCGGGACCGGGGAG. This gives the protein CASSFLAGAGTGE. The whole CDR3 is CASSFLAGAGTGELFF.

Many counts were recorded for this clone. The observed sequence ends 3 residues before the CDR3 terminus, with the missing tail filled in from the germline J gene. The genes are TRBV20-1 and TRBJ2-7, with 11 bases fitting TRBD2. CDR1 and CDR2 (germline): DFQATT, SNEGSKA (reference sequence). V dropped 3 bases and J dropped 2; count of bases not matched to a gene: 3. There are 14 residues in the CDR3. Incomplete CDR3 DNA: TGCAGTGCTAGCTCTAGCGGGGGGACCTACGAG. Translating it yields CSASSSGGTYE. The whole CDR3 sequence reads CSASSSGGTYEQYF.

The sample holds many counts of this clone. The read stops 3 residues short of the end of the CDR3; the missing end is completed from the germline J gene. The chain couples TRBV6-2 or TRBV6-3 to TRBJ1-5; TRBD1 might be the D (5 bases). Germline-derived CDR1 and CDR2 are MNHEY and SVGEGT. The CDR3 loop spans 14 amino acids. Trimming took 7 bases from V and 6 from J, leaving 16 bases between them. Partial CDR3 DNA: TGTGCCAGCAACTGGGCAGGGTCCACTCAGCCC. Translated: CASNWAGSTQP. The full CDR3 protein reads CASNWAGSTQPQHF.

This clone was picked up a small number of times. The CDR3 loop is CASSGGTSGANEQFF. CDR3 DNA, as far as it was read: TGTGCCAGCAGCGGCGGGACTAGCGGGGCCAATGAG. The chain carries TRBV5-4 and TRBJ2-1, with 13 bases fitting TRBD2. The CDR3 end lies 3 residues beyond the end of the read and is filled in from the germline J gene. This CDR3 has 15 residues. V lost 4 bases and J lost 6; bases outside the gene matches: 4. CDR1 is SGHNT and CDR2 is YYREEE in the germline V gene (reference sequence).

This clone was counted at least ten times. The read is 3 residues too short to cover the CDR3 end, so that end is filled in from the germline J gene. The rearrangement links TRBV30 to TRBJ2-3; the D is unclear. CDR3 length equals 15 residues. CDR1 GTSNPN and CDR2 SVGIG come from the germline V gene (reference sequence). The CDR3 is CAWSAPSGSSETQYF. CDR3 DNA, as far as it was read: TGTGCCTGGAGTGCCCCCTCGGGTAGCTCTGAGACG.

Regarding this clone: The read ends 3 residues shy of where the CDR3 ends; the end is completed using the germline J gene. The rearrangement links TRBV19 to TRBJ2-1; the D gene is possibly TRBD1 (6 bases). CDR1 and CDR2 from the germline V gene are LNHDA and SQIVND (reference sequence). CDR3 length: 13 residues. Trimming removed 7 bases at V and 5 bases at J, with 12 bases between. The CDR3 is CASKGHDNNEQFF. Partial CDR3 DNA: TGTGCCAGTAAGGGACATGATAACAATGAG.